One and the same sample provided the 8 T cell receptor beta chains below, sequenced in a study of T cells in women clearing cervical HPV infection. The assay was immunoSEQ multiplex PCR, and TCRdb's table has in-frame clones only and misses some. In total, the table holds 20,000 to 25,000 clones. Sequencing input: blood buffy coat. These receptors all come from a woman aged 18 to 75 with a cervical HPV16 infection that either progressed to CIN3+ or cleared (not recorded which).

In the case of this clone: The read comes to an end 3 residues before the CDR3 does, leaving the germline J gene to fill in the end. The same CDR3 arises from other DNA sequences in this sample as well. The chain links TRBV7-9 to TRBJ2-3; 11 nucleotides agree with TRBD2. V shed 4 bases, J shed 4 bases, and the junction held 1 base outside the gene matches. The germline V gene encodes CDR1 SEHNR and CDR2 FQNEAQ (reference sequence). The CDR3 has 14 residues. CDR3 DNA, as far as it was read: TGTGCCAGCAGCTATAGCGGGAGGGCAGATACG. Protein sequence: CASSYSGRADT. The CDR3 in its entirety is CASSYSGRADTQYF.

A word on this clone: The read halts 3 residues ahead of the CDR3 end, with the missing end drawn from the germline J gene. V usage is TRBV9 and J usage is TRBJ1-3; D is unclear. The CDR3 extends over 14 amino acids. Per germline, CDR1 SGDLS and CDR2 YYNGEE. The V end lost 4 bases, the J end lost 0 bases, and 8 bases lay between the germline ends. The sequenced CDR3 bases are TGTGCCAGCAGCCCGGTGAACTCTGGAAACACC. Its protein product is CASSPVNSGNT. The CDR3, in full, reads CASSPVNSGNTIYF. The full variable domain, in which reference TRBV9 and TRBJ1-3 provide the parts outside the CDR3, is DSGVTQTPKHLITATGQRVTLRCSPRSGDLSVYWYQQSLDQGLQFLIQYYNGEERAKGNILERFSAQQFPDLHSELNLSSLELGDSALYFCASSPVNSGNTIYFGEGSWLTVV.

About this clone itself: The CDR3 goes on 3 residues after the read ends, and that part is filled in from the germline J gene. The chain carries TRBV20-1 and TRBJ1-4, with a weak D call TRBD1 (5 bases). This CDR3 comprises 15 residues. V shed 0 bases and J shed 3 bases, with 11 bases lying between them. Germline V gives CDR1 DFQATT, CDR2 SNEGSKA (reference sequence). CDR3 sequence: CSARDLRGSNEKLFF. Partial CDR3 DNA: TGCAGTGCTAGAGACCTCCGGGGGTCTAATGAAAAA.

Of note for this clone: One end of the junction is discordant with germline, which a read error may explain. The read ends 3 residues early relative to the CDR3; the germline J gene fills the gap. V gene TRBV4-2 combines with J gene TRBJ2-1; 9 nucleotides line up with TRBD2. CDR3 size: 18 residues. Looked up from germline, CDR1 is LGHNA and CDR2 is YNFKEQ. The CDR3 region is CASSQDFLPGGRANEQFF. The part of the CDR3 DNA that was read is TGCGCCAGCAGCCAAGATTTCCTGCCCGGCGGGAGGGCCAATGAG.

On this clone: The sequence runs out 3 residues before the end of the CDR3; the remainder is reconstructed from the germline J gene. V and J are TRBV12-3 or TRBV12-4 and TRBJ2-1, with D possibly TRBD1 on 6 matching bases. The ends were cut back, 6 bases at V and 1 base at J, with 10 bases in the middle. The CDR3 extends over 14 amino acids. CDR3 in amino acids: CASSPTGSYNEQFF. CDR3 DNA (partial): TGTGCCAGCAGCCCAACAGGGTCCTACAATGAG.

Of note for this clone: Read sequence stops 3 residues before the CDR3 end, and the germline J gene provides the missing end. The rearrangement links TRBV19 to TRBJ1-1; 11 bases are shared with TRBD1. The CDR3 contains 15 residues. In germline, CDR1 is LNHDA, CDR2 SQIVND (reference sequence). CDR3 amino acids: CASSRTGGWGETAFF. The part of the CDR3 DNA that was read is TGTGCCAGTAGCAGGACAGGGGGCTGGGGCGAGACA.

On this clone: Read sequence stops 3 residues before the CDR3 end, and the germline J gene provides the missing end. J is TRBJ1-2 and V is TRBV7-2; 10 positions match TRBD1. V was pared by 1 base and J by 7 bases, with 0 bases of the junction left unmatched. CDR1 is SGHTA and CDR2 is FQGNSA in the germline V gene. The CDR3 is made up of 13 amino acids. Partial CDR3 DNA: TGTGCCAGCAGCTTAGGGGACAGGGGTGGC. Its translation is CASSLGDRGG. The CDR3 in full is CASSLGDRGGYTF.

As to this clone: The sequence runs out 3 residues before the end of the CDR3; the remainder is reconstructed from the germline J gene. The rearrangement joins TRBV19 to TRBJ2-5; D is ambiguous. V dropped 3 bases and J dropped 4 bases, with 3 bases sitting between them. Germline-derived CDR1 and CDR2 are LNHDA and SQIVND (reference sequence). The CDR3 consists of 11 residues. The sequenced part of the CDR3 DNA is TGTGCCAGTAGTATTCGAGAGACC. Encoded protein: CASSIRET. The whole CDR3 sequence reads CASSIRETQYF.